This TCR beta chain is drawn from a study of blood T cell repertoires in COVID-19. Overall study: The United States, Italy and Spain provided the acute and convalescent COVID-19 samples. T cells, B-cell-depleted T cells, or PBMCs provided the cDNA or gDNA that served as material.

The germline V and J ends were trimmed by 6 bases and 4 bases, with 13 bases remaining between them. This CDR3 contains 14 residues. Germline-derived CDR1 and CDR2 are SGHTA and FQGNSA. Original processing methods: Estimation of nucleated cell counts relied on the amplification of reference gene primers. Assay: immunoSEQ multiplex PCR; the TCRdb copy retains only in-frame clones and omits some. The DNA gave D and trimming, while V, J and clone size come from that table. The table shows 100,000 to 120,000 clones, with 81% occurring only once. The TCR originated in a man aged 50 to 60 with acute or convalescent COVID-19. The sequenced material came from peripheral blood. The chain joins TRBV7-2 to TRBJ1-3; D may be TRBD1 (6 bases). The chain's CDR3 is CASSFTGSGNTIYF. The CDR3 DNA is TGTGCCAGCAGTTTTACAGGGAGCGGAAACACCATATATTTT. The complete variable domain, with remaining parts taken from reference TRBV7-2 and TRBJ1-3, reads GAGVSQSPSNKVTEKGKDVELRCDPISGHTALYWYRQSLGQGLEFLIYFQGNSAPDKSGLPSDRFSAERTGGSVSTLTIQRTQQEDSAVYLCASSFTGSGNTIYFGEGSWLTVV.